This T cell receptor beta chain was sequenced during a study of blood T cell repertoires in COVID-19. As for the study in general: COVID-19 samples collected from the United States, Italy and Spain covered acute and convalescent phases. In each case, the material was cDNA or gDNA derived from T cells, B-cell-depleted T cells, or PBMCs.

In the authors' workflow: Reference gene primer amplification in the assay estimated nucleated cell counts. Only in-frame clones appear in the TCRdb table, and some are missing; sequencing was by immunoSEQ multiplex PCR. D and trimming come from the DNA, and the V and J calls and clone size come from that table. The sample includes 250,000 to 300,000 clones, about nine tenths seen only once; the top ten take approximately 3%. V lost 3 bases and J 2 bases, leaving 9 bases between the germline ends. The CDR3 is 13 amino acids. Germline CDR1 reads SQVTM; CDR2 reads ANQGSEA. The sequence came from a woman in her thirties with active or convalescent COVID-19. The chain uses TRBV29-1 and TRBJ2-3; D possibly corresponds to TRBD2 (5 bases). The sample comprised peripheral blood. CDR3 bases: TGCAGCGTTGAGAGAGGGTTCACAGATACGCAGTATTTT. Amino acid sequence: CSVERGFTDTQYF.